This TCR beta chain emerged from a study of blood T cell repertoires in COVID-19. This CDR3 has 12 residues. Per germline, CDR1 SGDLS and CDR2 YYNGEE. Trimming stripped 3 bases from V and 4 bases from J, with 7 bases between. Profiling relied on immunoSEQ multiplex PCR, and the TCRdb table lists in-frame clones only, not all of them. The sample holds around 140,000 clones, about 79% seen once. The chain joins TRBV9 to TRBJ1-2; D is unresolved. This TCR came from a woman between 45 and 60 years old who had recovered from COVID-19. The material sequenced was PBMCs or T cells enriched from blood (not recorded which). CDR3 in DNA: TGTGCCAGCAGCGACAGCACCTATGGCTACACCTTC. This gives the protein CASSDSTYGYTF.